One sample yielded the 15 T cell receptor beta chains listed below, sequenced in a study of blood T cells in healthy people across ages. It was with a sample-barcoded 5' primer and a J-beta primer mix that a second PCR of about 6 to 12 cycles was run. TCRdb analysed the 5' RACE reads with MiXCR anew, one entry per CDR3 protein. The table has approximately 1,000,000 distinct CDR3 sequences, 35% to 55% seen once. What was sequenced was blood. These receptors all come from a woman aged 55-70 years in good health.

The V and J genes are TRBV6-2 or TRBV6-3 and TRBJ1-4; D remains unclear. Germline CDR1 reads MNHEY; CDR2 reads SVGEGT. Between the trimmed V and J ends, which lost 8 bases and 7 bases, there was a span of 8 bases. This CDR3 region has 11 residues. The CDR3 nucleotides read TGTGCCAGCGGACGGATTGAAAAACTGTTTTTT. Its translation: CASGRIEKLFF.

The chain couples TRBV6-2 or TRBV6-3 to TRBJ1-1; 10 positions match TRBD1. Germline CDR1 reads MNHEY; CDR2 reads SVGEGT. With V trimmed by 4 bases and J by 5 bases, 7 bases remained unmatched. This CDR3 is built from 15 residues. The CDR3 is CASSSPGQGSTEAFF. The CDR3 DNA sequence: TGTGCCAGCAGTTCCCCGGGACAGGGGAGTACTGAAGCTTTCTTT.

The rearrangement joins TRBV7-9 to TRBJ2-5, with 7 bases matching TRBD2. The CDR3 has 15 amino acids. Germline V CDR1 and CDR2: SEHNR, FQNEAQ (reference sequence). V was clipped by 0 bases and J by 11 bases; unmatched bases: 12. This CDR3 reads CASSLAILAANEQYF. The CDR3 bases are TGTGCCAGCAGCTTAGCAATTCTAGCGGCCAATGAGCAGTACTTC.

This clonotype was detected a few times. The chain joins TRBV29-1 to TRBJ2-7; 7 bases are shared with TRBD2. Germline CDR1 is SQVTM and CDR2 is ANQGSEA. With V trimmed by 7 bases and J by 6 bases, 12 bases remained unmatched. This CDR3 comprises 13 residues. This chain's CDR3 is CSAAGGSGREQYF. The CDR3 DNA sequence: TGCAGCGCTGCCGGCGGTAGCGGGCGCGAGCAGTACTTC.

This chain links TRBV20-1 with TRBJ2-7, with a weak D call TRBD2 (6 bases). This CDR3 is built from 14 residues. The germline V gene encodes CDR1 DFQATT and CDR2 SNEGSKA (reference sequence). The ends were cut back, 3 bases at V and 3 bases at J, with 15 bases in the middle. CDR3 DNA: TGCAGTGCTAGGGTACTAGCAGAAATCTACGAGCAGTACTTC. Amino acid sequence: CSARVLAEIYEQYF.

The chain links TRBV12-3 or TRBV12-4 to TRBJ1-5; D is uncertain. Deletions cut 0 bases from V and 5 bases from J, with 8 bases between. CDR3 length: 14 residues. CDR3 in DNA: TGTGCCAGCAGTTTAGCAGGGAGGCATCAGCCCCAGCATTTT. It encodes CASSLAGRHQPQHF.

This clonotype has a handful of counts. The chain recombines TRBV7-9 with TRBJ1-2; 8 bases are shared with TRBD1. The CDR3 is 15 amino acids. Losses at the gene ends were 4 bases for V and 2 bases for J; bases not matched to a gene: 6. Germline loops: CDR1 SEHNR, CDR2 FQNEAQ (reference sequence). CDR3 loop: CASSSYRGSNYGYTF. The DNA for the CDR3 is TGTGCCAGCAGCTCCTACAGGGGGTCCAACTATGGCTACACCTTC. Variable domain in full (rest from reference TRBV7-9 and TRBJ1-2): DTGVSQNPRHKITKRGQNVTFRCDPISEHNRLYWYRQTLGQGPEFLTYFQNEAQLEKSRLLSDRFSAERPKGSFSTLEIQRTEQGDSAMYLCASSSYRGSNYGYTFGSGTRLTVV.

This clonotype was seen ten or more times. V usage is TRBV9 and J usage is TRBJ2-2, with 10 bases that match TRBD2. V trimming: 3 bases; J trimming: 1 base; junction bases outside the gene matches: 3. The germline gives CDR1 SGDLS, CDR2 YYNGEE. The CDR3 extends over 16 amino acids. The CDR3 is CASSDRTSGNTGELFF. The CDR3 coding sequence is TGTGCCAGCAGCGATCGGACTAGCGGGAACACCGGGGAGCTGTTTTTT.

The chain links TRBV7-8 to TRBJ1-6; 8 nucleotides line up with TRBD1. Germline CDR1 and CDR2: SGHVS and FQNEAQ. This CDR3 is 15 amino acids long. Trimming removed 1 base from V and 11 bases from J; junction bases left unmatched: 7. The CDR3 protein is CASSLGTGGGAPLHF. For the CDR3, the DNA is TGTGCCAGCAGCTTAGGTACAGGGGGAGGTGCACCCCTCCACTTT.

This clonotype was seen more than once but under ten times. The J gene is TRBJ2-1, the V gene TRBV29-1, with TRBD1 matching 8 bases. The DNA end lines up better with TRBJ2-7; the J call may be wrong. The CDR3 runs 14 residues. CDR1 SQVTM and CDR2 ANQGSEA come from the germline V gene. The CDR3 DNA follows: TGCAGCGCCGGGACAGGAATCTCCTACAATGAGCAGTACTTC. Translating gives CSAGTGISYNEQYF.

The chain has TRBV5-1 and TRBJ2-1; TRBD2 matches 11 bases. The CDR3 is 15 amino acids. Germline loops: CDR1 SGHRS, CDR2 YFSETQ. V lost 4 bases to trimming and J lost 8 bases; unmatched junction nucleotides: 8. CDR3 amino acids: CASSPTSGMSHEQFF. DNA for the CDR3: TGCGCCAGCAGCCCGACTAGCGGGATGAGTCATGAGCAGTTCTTC.

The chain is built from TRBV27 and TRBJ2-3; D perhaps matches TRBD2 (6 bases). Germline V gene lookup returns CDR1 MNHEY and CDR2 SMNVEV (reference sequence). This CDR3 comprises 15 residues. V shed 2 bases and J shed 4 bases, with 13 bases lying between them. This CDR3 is CASSLRGREADTQYF. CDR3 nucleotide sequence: TGTGCCAGCAGTTTACGGGGCAGGGAGGCAGATACGCAGTATTTT.

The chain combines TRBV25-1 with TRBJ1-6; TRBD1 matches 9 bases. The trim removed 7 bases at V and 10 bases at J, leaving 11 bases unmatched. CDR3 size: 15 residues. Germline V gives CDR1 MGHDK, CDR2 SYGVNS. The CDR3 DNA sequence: TGTGCCAGCATGGCCGAACAGGGGGCGGGATCACCCCTCCACTTT. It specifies CASMAEQGAGSPLHF.

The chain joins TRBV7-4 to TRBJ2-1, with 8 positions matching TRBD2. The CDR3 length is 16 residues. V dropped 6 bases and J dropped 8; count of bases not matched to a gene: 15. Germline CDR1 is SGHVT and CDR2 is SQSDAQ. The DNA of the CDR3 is TGTGCCAGCAGATCAATAGCGGGACTAACCCTCTATGAGCAGTTCTTC. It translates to CASRSIAGLTLYEQFF.

As DNA, the CDR3 is TGTGCCATCAGTGAAATCCGGGGCAATCAGCCCCAGCATTTT. This sequence encodes CAISEIRGNQPQHF. This chain links TRBV10-3 with TRBJ1-5; D not resolved. The CDR3 runs to 14 residues. The germline V gene encodes CDR1 ENHRY and CDR2 SYGVKD. V was cut by 3 bases and J by 2 bases, with 8 bases left in between.